Many counts were recorded for the clone carrying this TCR beta chain. The data derive from a study of beta chain features in type 1 diabetes. Germline V CDR1 and CDR2: KGHSH, LQKENI. Trimming pared 2 bases from V and 2 bases from J, leaving 13 bases between. The CDR3 length is 16 residues. TCRB transcripts that were expressed got sequenced, as all of the isolated RNA had been reverse transcribed. Profiled with immunoSEQ multiplex PCR; TCRdb holds only in-frame clones, not every one. The sample gives about 220,000 clones, roughly 11% of which show up once; over 1% is in the top ten. The chain employs TRBV18 and TRBJ2-1, with D tentatively TRBD2 (6 bases). The clonotype originates from a man aged 18-30 years in good health. Sequences were obtained from central memory CD4+ T cells from blood. In DNA form, the CDR3 reads TGTGCCAGCTCACCAGATAACCCGGGAGCCTACAATGAGCAGTTCTTC. Protein sequence: CASSPDNPGAYNEQFF.